These 11 T cell receptor beta chains were sequenced from one sample in a study of blood T cell repertoires in COVID-19 (dated by TCRdb to 2020 to 2022). The library was prepared using the immunoSEQ multiplex PCR assay. This immuneACCESS table, as held by TCRdb, lists in-frame sequences with V and J called but not all clones. Of the missing ones, under half trace to an unresolved V gene in checked studies; the others have no known cause. This sample holds 95,000 to 150,000 clones; roughly four fifths were observed only once. The ten largest account for 12% of the sample. Sequencing used peripheral blood. The receptors derive from a human donor in a cohort sampled during active COVID-19.

This clone was counted a few times. The chain uses TRBV7-9 and TRBJ2-7; 10 bases fit TRBD2. Germline lookup yields CDR1 SEHNR and CDR2 FQNEAQ (reference sequence). Germline trimming cut 0 bases from V and 4 bases from J; bases unmatched to any gene: 6. The CDR3 runs to 16 residues. The CDR3 loop reads CASSLAVASGGYEQYF. The CDR3 region has the DNA TGTGCCAGCAGCTTAGCGGTGGCTAGCGGGGGTTACGAGCAGTACTTC.

The chain links TRBV24-1 to TRBJ1-4; 7 nucleotides agree with TRBD1. V trimming: 3 bases; J trimming: 6 bases; junction bases outside the gene matches: 9. In germline, CDR1 is KGHDR, CDR2 SFDVKD. The CDR3 spans 16 residues. The CDR3 region has the DNA TGTGCCACCAGTGATCCCTTTGACAGGGTCGATGAAAAACTGTTTTTT. It encodes CATSDPFDRVDEKLFF.

DNA for the CDR3: TGTGCCAGCAGTTTAATGGGCTCCTCTGGAAACACCATATATTTT. Translated, it gives CASSLMGSSGNTIYF. The V gene is TRBV28, the J gene TRBJ1-3; D gene uncertain. Germline CDR1 MDHEN, CDR2 SYDVKM. The ends were cut back, 2 bases at V and 0 bases at J, with 8 bases in the middle. The CDR3 totals 15 residues.

The chain combines TRBV20-1 with TRBJ2-3; tentatively, D is TRBD1 (6 bases). The V end was cut by 3 bases, the J end by 4 bases, with 17 bases between. Germline loops: CDR1 DFQATT, CDR2 SNEGSKA (reference sequence). This CDR3 comprises 15 residues. The CDR3 is CSASRQGNSADTQYF. The CDR3 region has the DNA TGCAGTGCTAGTCGGCAGGGGAATTCTGCAGATACGCAGTATTTT.

This clone was picked up a small number of times. V usage is TRBV7-9 and J usage is TRBJ2-1; 13 nucleotides agree with TRBD2. Germline CDR1 is SEHNR and CDR2 is FQNEAQ (reference sequence). The CDR3 has 19 amino acids. V lost 1 base to trimming and J lost 7 bases; unmatched junction nucleotides: 13. CDR3 protein: CASSLVMGLAGSYGNEQFF. Here the CDR3 DNA reads TGTGCCAGCAGCTTAGTTATGGGACTAGCGGGGTCTTACGGGAATGAGCAGTTCTTC.

This clone occurred once. In nucleotides, the CDR3 is TGTGCCATCAGTGAGGGGGCAGGTTCACCCCTCCACTTT. Its translation is CAISEGAGSPLHF. J is TRBJ1-6 and V is TRBV10-3, with a tentative D call TRBD1 (5 bases). The CDR3 contains 13 residues. Germline CDR1 reads ENHRY; CDR2 reads SYGVKD. The V end lost 2 bases, the J end lost 9 bases, and 8 bases lay between the germline ends.

The chain links TRBV6-5 to TRBJ1-1, with 8 bases that match TRBD1. CDR1 and CDR2 (germline): MNHEY, SVGAGI. This CDR3 has 15 amino acids. V was pared by 5 bases and J by 1 base, with 6 bases of the junction left unmatched. CDR3 in DNA: TGTGCCAGCAGTCCTCGACAGGGGAGGAACACTGAAGCTTTCTTT. Encoded protein: CASSPRQGRNTEAFF.

This chain connects TRBV5-4 to TRBJ2-3, with a weak D call TRBD2 (7 bases). The CDR3 has 18 residues. The V gene lost 3 bases and the J gene lost 2 bases, with 22 bases spanning the gap. Germline-derived CDR1 and CDR2 are SGHNT and YYREEE (reference sequence). The CDR3 loop reads CASSSKRGGRTFTDTQYF. In nucleotides, the CDR3 is TGTGCCAGCAGCTCAAAAAGGGGGGGAAGGACTTTCACAGATACGCAGTATTTT.

This sequence joins TRBV5-4 and TRBJ1-6; TRBD1 agrees at 7 bases. The CDR3 is made up of 15 amino acids. The germline gives CDR1 SGHNT, CDR2 YYREEE (reference sequence). The trim removed 1 base at V and 5 bases at J, leaving 3 bases unmatched. CDR3 nucleotide sequence: TGTGCCAGCAGCTTGTGGGACAGAGATAATTCACCCCTCCACTTT. Protein sequence: CASSLWDRDNSPLHF.

V gene TRBV6-5 combines with J gene TRBJ1-4; 7 nucleotides align to TRBD1. The CDR3 contains 14 residues. V trimming: 6 bases; J trimming: 4 bases; junction bases outside the gene matches: 5. The germline gives CDR1 MNHEY, CDR2 SVGAGI. CDR3 coding DNA: TGTGCCAGCAGCTATGACAGGGTTAATGAAAAACTGTTTTTT. This codes for CASSYDRVNEKLFF.

The chain recombines TRBV5-6 with TRBJ1-2; 8 bases agree with TRBD1. V was clipped by 4 bases and J by 7 bases; unmatched bases: 9. The V gene's germline CDR1 is SGHDT and CDR2 YYEEEE. The CDR3 loop spans 14 amino acids. The CDR3 spells CASSPGAGGSGYTF. The CDR3 DNA reads as TGTGCCAGCAGCCCGGGGGCAGGGGGCAGTGGCTACACCTTC.